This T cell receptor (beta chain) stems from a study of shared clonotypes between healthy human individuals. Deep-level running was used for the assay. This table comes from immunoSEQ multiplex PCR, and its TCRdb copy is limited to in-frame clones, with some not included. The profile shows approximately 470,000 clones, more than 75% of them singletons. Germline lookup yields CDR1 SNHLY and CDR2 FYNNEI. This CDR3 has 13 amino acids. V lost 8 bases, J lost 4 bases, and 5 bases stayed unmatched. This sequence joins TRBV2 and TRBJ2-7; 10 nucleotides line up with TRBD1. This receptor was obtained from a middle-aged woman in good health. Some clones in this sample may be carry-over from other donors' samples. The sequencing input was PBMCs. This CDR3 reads CASWTGGVYEQYF. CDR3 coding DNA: TGTGCCAGCTGGACAGGGGGGGTTTACGAGCAGTACTTC.